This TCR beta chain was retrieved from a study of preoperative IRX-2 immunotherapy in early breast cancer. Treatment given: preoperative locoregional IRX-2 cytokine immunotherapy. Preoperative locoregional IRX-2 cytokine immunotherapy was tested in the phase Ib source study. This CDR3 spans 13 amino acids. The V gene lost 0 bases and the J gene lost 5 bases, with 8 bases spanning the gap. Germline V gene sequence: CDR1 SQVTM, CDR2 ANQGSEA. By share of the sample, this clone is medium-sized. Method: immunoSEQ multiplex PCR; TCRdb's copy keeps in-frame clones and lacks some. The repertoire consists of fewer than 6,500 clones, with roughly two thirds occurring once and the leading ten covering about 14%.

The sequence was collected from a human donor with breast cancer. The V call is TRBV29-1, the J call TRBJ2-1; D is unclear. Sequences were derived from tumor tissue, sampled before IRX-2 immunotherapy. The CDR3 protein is CSVEEARHNEQFF. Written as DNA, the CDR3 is TGCAGCGTTGAAGAGGCTCGACACAATGAGCAGTTCTTC.